Presented here are 4 T cell receptor beta chains from one specimen sequenced in a study of T cells in Graves' hyperthyroidism and ophthalmopathy. Amplification of TCR beta CDR3 regions used RNA as the template. HTBI primers were the set used in a first-round RT-PCR of the TCR CDR3. TCRdb recomputed calls from the multiplex PCR reads with MiXCR, one row per CDR3 protein. The data show approximately 520,000 distinct CDR3 sequences, with 20% to 25% seen just once and approximately 25% held by the top ten. Sequences were obtained from blood. Receptors were obtained from a man aged 18 to 29 with Graves' hyperthyroidism.

This clonotype was counted at least ten times. This chain links TRBV5-1 with TRBJ2-2; D is unclear. Germline lookup yields CDR1 SGHRS and CDR2 YFSETQ. This CDR3 has 15 residues. Trimming stripped 4 bases from V and 5 bases from J, with 15 bases between. The CDR3 region has the DNA TGCGCCAGCAGCCACCTCCGCCCGGAGACCGGGGAGCTGTTTTTT. Translated: CASSHLRPETGELFF.

This clonotype was recorded many times. The V call is TRBV15, the J call TRBJ1-2; 7 bases match TRBD1. Losses at the gene ends were 4 bases for V and 0 bases for J; bases not matched to a gene: 8. CDR3 length equals 16 residues. CDR1 is LNHNV and CDR2 is YYDKDF in the germline V gene (reference sequence). The DNA of the CDR3 is TGTGCCACCAGCAAAAACCGGGACAGAGCTAACTATGGCTACACCTTC. This translates into CATSKNRDRANYGYTF.

The chain carries TRBV5-1 and TRBJ2-7; D could derive from TRBD1 or TRBD2 (5 bases each). CDR1 and CDR2 from the germline V gene are SGHRS and YFSETQ. V lost 4 bases to trimming and J lost 5 bases, with 19 bases between them. The CDR3 covers 15 residues. Here the CDR3 DNA reads TGCGCCAGCAGCCCGAGCCGGGGCCCTCCGGACGAGCAGTACTTC. Translating it yields CASSPSRGPPDEQYF.

This clonotype came up many times. The rearrangement links TRBV27 to TRBJ1-1, with 9 bases matching TRBD1. The J segment lost 1 base and the V segment lost 4 bases, leaving 4 bases of the junction unmatched. The CDR3 is made up of 15 amino acids. CDR1 and CDR2 from the germline V gene are MNHEY and SMNVEV (reference sequence). CDR3 sequence: CASSSRTGANTEAFF. CDR3 coding DNA: TGTGCCAGCAGTTCCCGGACAGGGGCGAACACTGAAGCTTTCTTT.